Listed below are T cell receptor beta chains from one sample, sequenced in a study of metastatic and nonmetastatic thyroid tumors. TCRdb reassembled clones from the PCR reads with MiXCR. The sample yields thousands of clones, approximately 30% seen once. Sequenced: adjacent normal tissue. The receptors were sampled from a female donor with papillary thyroid cancer or a benign thyroid nodule (not recorded which). Some clones in this sample may be carry-over from other donors' samples. CDR3s include the opening cysteine and the closing phenylalanine or tryptophan. D genes are given only for firm matches. The size entry is marked missing in some rows and otherwise reads once, few, many or a size class.

V	J	size	D	DNA	CDR3
TRBV6-2/TRBV6-3	TRBJ1-5	-	-	TGTGCCAGCAGCCCACCGGCAGGCAGGCCCCAGCATTTT	CASSPPAGRPQHF
TRBV19	TRBJ1-1	medium-sized	-	TGTGCCAGTAAGCCCGGAGGAACAAACACTGAAGCTTTCTTT	CASKPGGTNTEAFF
TRBV6-5	TRBJ2-3	-	TRBD1	TGTGCCAGCATTTACTCGTCCGACAGGGGGTCGAGGGATACGCAGTATTTT	CASIYSSDRGSRDTQYF
TRBV9	TRBJ2-1	-	TRBD2	TGTGCCAGCAGCGTAGTAGCGGGAGGACCTTTTGAGAATGAGCAGTTCTTC	CASSVVAGGPFENEQFF
TRBV6-2/TRBV6-3	TRBJ1-3	-	-	TGTGCCAGCAGACCCTCTGGAAACACCATATATTTT	CASRPSGNTIYF
TRBV28	TRBJ2-2	few	TRBD1	TGTGCCAGCAGACTCACAGGGGGCGCAAACACCGGGGAGCTGTTTTTT	CASRLTGGANTGELFF
TRBV20-1	TRBJ1-6	-	-	TGCAGTGCCAGACCATTTTTGGGCTCCGCCGGTTCACCCCTCCACTTT	CSARPFLGSAGSPLHF
TRBV12-3/TRBV12-4	TRBJ1-1	few	-	TGTGCCAGCAGACCCGACAGTCTCCCTGAAGCTTTCTTT	CASRPDSLPEAFF
TRBV7-8	TRBJ2-2	-	TRBD2	TGTGCCAGCAGCGTGCGGGGGGGGACCGGGGAGCTGTTTTTT	CASSVRGGTGELFF
TRBV7-2	TRBJ2-7	-	-	TGCGCCAGCAGCCAAGTGCAGGGGTGCTCCTACGAGCAGTACTTC	CASSQVQGCSYEQYF
TRBV4-1	TRBJ2-1	-	-	TGCGCCAGCAGCCATACGGGGGCCAATGAGCAGTTCTTC	CASSHTGANEQFF
TRBV7-9	TRBJ2-7	medium-sized	-	TGTGCCAGCAGCTTCGACAGTCCCTACGAGCAGTACTTC	CASSFDSPYEQYF
TRBV24-1	TRBJ2-3	-	TRBD2	TGTGCCACCAGTTATCCAACCGGGACTAGTCCCACAGATACGCAGTATTTT	CATSYPTGTSPTDTQYF
TRBV7-6	TRBJ2-5	medium-sized	-	TGTGCCAGCAGCTTAAAGCGCTTCCAAGAGACCCAGTACTTC	CASSLKRFQETQYF
TRBV12-5	TRBJ1-1	few	TRBD1	TGTGCTAGTGGTTTGGGACAGGGAAGGGCTTTCTTT	CASGLGQGRAFF
TRBV19	TRBJ1-6	-	-	TGTGCCAGCCGCATCGAGAGTGGTAATTCACCCCTCCACTTT	CASRIESGNSPLHF
TRBV6-1	TRBJ1-1	few	TRBD1	TGTGCCAGCAGTGACCGGGACAGGGGTAGGGGGTGGGCTGAAGCTTTCTTT	CASSDRDRGRGWAEAFF
TRBV6-1	TRBJ1-5	few	-	TGTGCCACCAATAACAGGGATGGGAATCAGCCCCAGCATTTT	CATNNRDGNQPQHF
TRBV5-1	TRBJ2-7	many	TRBD2	TGCCCCAGCAGCTCGGGCGGGGGTGGGGCATACTACGAGCAGTACTTC	CPSSSGGGGAYYEQYF
TRBV2	TRBJ2-1	few	-	TGTGCCAGCAGTGACCGTAGGATGAGTGAGCAGTTCTTC	CASSDRRMSEQFF
TRBV28	TRBJ1-2	large	-	TGTGCCAGCAGTTTACCGGTCGAGTTCTATGGCTACACCTTC	CASSLPVEFYGYTF
TRBV2	TRBJ2-7	once	-	TGTGCCAGCTGTGTAGCTGACAGGCTCGACTCCTACGAGCAGTACTTC	CASCVADRLDSYEQYF
TRBV6-4	TRBJ2-1	-	-	TGTGCCAGCAGTGAACCGTCCAGCTGCAATGAGCAGTTCTTC	CASSEPSSCNEQFF
TRBV11-1	TRBJ1-2	few	-	TGTGCCAGCAGCTTCTTCTACAGGGACCAATTCTATGGCTACACCTTC	CASSFFYRDQFYGYTF
TRBV27	TRBJ1-1	few	-	TGTGCCAGCAGTTTATCCTCCAGGGGAGGCACTGAAGCTTTCTTT	CASSLSSRGGTEAFF
TRBV6-2/TRBV6-3	TRBJ2-6	-	TRBD2	TGTGCCAGCATCCATAGCGGGCGGGGCTCTGGGGCCAACGTCCTGACTTTC	CASIHSGRGSGANVLTF
TRBV6-1	TRBJ2-5	-	-	TGTGCCAGCAGCCCCGTAGGGGGAAGGGGAGAGACCCAGTACTTC	CASSPVGGRGETQYF
TRBV6-5	TRBJ2-7	few	TRBD1	TGTGCCAGCAGTTACGTTTTCCGGGGACAGGAGAGCTCCTACGAGCAGTACTTC	CASSYVFRGQESSYEQYF
TRBV5-1	TRBJ2-7	few	-	TGCGCCAGCAGCTTGGTGAGCAGGGGGGACGAGCAGTACTTC	CASSLVSRGDEQYF
TRBV20-1	TRBJ1-2	-	-	TGCAGTGCTAGCGGCTATGGCTACACCTTC	CSASGYGYTF
TRBV24-1	TRBJ2-7	few	-	TGTGCCACCAGTGTAGGCAGACTCTACGAGCAGTACTTC	CATSVGRLYEQYF
TRBV11-3	TRBJ2-7	once	-	TGTGCCAGCAGCTTATCGCCCCAGATCTTCGAGCAGTACTTC	CASSLSPQIFEQYF
TRBV6-5	TRBJ1-2	few	-	TGTGCCAGCAGAGAGGATGGCTACACCTTC	CASREDGYTF
TRBV28	TRBJ2-4	medium-sized	-	TGTGCCAGCAGTTTATTGGGGGGACCGTTACTCCTGGCCAAAAACATTCAGTACTTC	CASSLLGGPLLLAKNIQYF
TRBV28	TRBJ1-2	few	TRBD1	TGTGCCAGCGGGGACAGCCTTCTCTATGGCTACACCTTC	CASGDSLLYGYTF
TRBV28	TRBJ2-7	large	-	TGTGCCAGCAGTCCTAAGCCCTACGAGCAGTACTTC	CASSPKPYEQYF
TRBV30	TRBJ1-2	-	-	TGTGCCTGGAGGAGGCAGGCCAGTGGGGGCTACACCTTC	CAWRRQASGGYTF
TRBV5-1	TRBJ1-1	-	-	TGCGCCAGCAGCCGGTTGGGGAGTACTGACTCTTTCTTT	CASSRLGSTDSFF
TRBV5-1	TRBJ1-2	-	-	TGCGCCAGCAGCTTGGAATTGGCATCTTATTATGGCCACACCTTC	CASSLELASYYGHTF
TRBV20-1	TRBJ2-5	-	-	TGCAGTGCTAGAGATTCCCCCCACAGAGTATCGGGCCAAGAGACCCAGTACTTC	CSARDSPHRVSGQETQYF